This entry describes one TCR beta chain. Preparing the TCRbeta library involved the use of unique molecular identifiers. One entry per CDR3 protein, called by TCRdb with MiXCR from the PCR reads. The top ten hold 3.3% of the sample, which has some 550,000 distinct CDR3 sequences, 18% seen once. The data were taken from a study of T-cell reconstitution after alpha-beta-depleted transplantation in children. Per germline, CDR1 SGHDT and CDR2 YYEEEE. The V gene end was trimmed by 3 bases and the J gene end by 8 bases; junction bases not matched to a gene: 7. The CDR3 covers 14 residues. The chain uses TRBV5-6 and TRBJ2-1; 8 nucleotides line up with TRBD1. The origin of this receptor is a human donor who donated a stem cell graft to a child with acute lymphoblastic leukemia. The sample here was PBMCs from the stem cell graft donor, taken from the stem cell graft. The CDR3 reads CASSSDRGWDEQFF. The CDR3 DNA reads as TGTGCCAGCAGCTCCGACAGGGGTTGGGATGAGCAGTTCTTC. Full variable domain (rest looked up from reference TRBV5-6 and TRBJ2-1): DAGVTQSPTHLIKTRGQQVTLRCSPKSGHDTVSWYQQALGQGPQFIFQYYEEEERQRGNFPDRFSGHQFPNYSSELNVNALLLGDSALYLCASSSDRGWDEQFFGPGTRLTVL.